This TCR beta chain was retrieved from a study of T cells after yellow fever vaccination. Study details: Some fractions had low cell numbers, and these were prepared with SMART-Seq v4 Ultra Low Input. Regarding the study as a whole: Any FACS-sorted repertoire could hold abundant clonotypes that contaminate it from the bulk population.

They built TCR cDNA with 5'RACE template switching, a step that put in a universal primer site and UMIs. TCRdb reanalysed the 5' RACE reads using MiXCR and keeps one entry per CDR3 protein. Among some 110,000 distinct CDR3 sequences, 8.4% were seen once, and the ten largest hold roughly 23%. The germline CDR1 and CDR2 sequences are SGHTA and FQGNSA. The trim removed 3 bases at V and 2 bases at J, leaving 3 bases unmatched. The CDR3 has 15 residues. This clonotype was picked up many times. The antigen is not known. The source material was CD8+ T cells sorted from PBMCs, sampled 45 days after the yellow fever booster vaccination. The chain joins TRBV7-2 to TRBJ2-3; 9 bases fit TRBD2. This clonotype originated in a man aged 25 to 40 who received the YFV17D yellow fever vaccine. In DNA form, the CDR3 reads TGTGCCAGCAGCTTGACTAGCGGTTACACAGATACGCAGTATTTT. Translation: CASSLTSGYTDTQYF.